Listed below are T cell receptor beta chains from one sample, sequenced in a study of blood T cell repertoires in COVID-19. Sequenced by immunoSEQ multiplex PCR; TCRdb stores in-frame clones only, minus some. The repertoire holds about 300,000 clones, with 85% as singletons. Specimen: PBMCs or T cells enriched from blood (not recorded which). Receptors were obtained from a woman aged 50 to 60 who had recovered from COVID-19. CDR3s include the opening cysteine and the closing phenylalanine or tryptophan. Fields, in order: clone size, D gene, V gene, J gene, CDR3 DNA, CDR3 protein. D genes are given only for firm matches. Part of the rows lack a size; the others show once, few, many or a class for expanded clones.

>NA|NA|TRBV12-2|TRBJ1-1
TGTGCAAGTCGCAGAATAGGGACAGGGTGGGACACTGAAGCTTTCTTT
CASRRIGTGWDTEAFF
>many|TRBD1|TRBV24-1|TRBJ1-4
TGTGCCACCAGTGCGGGACAGGGTGATGAAAAACTGTTTTTT
CATSAGQGDEKLFF
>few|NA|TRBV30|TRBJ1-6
TGTGCCTGGAGTCGACAGATATATAATTCACCCCTCCACTTT
CAWSRQIYNSPLHF
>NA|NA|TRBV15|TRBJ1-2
TGTGCCACCAGCAGAGAAACCCGGTTAGCTAACTATGGCTACACCTTC
CATSRETRLANYGYTF
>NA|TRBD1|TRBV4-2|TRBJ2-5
TGTGCCAGCAGCCCGACAGGGGGCAGGGAGACCCAGTACTTC
CASSPTGGRETQYF
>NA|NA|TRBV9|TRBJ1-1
TGTGCCAGCAGCAAACGGACCGGGAGCACTGAAGCTTTCTTT
CASSKRTGSTEAFF
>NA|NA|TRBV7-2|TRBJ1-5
TGTGCCAGCAGCTTAAAAGGAGGGCCGCAGCCCCAGCATTTT
CASSLKGGPQPQHF
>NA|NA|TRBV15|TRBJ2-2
TGTGCCACCAGCAGAGCATACAGGGATGGCGGGGAGCTGTTTTTT
CATSRAYRDGGELFF
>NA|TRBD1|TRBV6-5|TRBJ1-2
TGTGCCAGTACAGGGGGGGCTGGCTACACCTTC
CASTGGAGYTF
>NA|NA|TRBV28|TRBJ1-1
TGTGCCAGCGCGACAGGAAACACTGAAGCTTTCTTT
CASATGNTEAFF
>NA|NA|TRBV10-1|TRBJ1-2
TGCGCCAGCAGTGAGTCTCTGTTCGGGGGCTACACCTTC
CASSESLFGGYTF
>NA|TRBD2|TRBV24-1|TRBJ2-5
TGTGCCACCCAGGCGGGAGCAGGGCCTCAAGAGACCCAGTACTTC
CATQAGAGPQETQYF
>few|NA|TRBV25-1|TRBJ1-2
TGTGCCAGCAGTACCGCAGGGTCCTATGGCTACACCTTC
CASSTAGSYGYTF
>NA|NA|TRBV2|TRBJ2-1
TGTGCCAGCAGCCCTGGGGGCGGGTACAATGAGCAGTTCTTC
CASSPGGGYNEQFF
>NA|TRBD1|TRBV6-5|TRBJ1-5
TGTGCCAGCAGTCAAACAGGGGTATACAATCAGCCCCAGCATTTT
CASSQTGVYNQPQHF
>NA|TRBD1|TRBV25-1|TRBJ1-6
TGTGCCAGCGGGATGACAGGGGGGGGTAATTCACCCCTCCACTTT
CASGMTGGGNSPLHF
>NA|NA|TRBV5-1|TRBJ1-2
TGCGCCAGCAGCTTGGTTTTCGGAGCTAACTATGGCTACACCTTC
CASSLVFGANYGYTF
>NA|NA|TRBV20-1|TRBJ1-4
TGCAGTGCGGGCCAGGGCGTAAAACTGTTTTTT
CSAGQGVKLFF
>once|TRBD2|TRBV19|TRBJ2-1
TGTGCCAGTAGTATCGGTGGGCTAGCGGGGACCTGGCAGTTCTTC
CASSIGGLAGTWQFF
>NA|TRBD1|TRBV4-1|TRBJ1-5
TGCGCCAGCAGCCAAAACAGGGGGCTAGATCAGCCCCAGCATTTT
CASSQNRGLDQPQHF
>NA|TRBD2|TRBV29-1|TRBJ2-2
TGCAGCGTCTTAGCGGGAGGGGTGTTCACCGGGGAGCTGTTTTTT
CSVLAGGVFTGELFF
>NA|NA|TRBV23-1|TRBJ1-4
TGCGCCAGCAGTCAACTGACAGGTTTGTACGAAAAACTGTTTTTT
CASSQLTGLYEKLFF